Presented here are 14 T cell receptor beta chains from one specimen sequenced in a study of blood T cell repertoires in COVID-19 (TCRdb year 2020). The library was prepared using the immunoSEQ multiplex PCR assay. The table comes from immuneACCESS by way of TCRdb, which keeps in-frame sequences with V and J called. Part of the clones is missing from these tables; in studies checked, under half for an unresolved V gene and the rest for unknown reasons. This sample is represented by about 59,000 clones; around 88% of them were singletons. The ten largest clones capture less than 20% of the sample. What was sequenced was peripheral blood. The origin of the receptors is a woman aged 80 or over with active COVID-19.

The CDR3 spells CASSTNRGGWDNEQFF. Written as DNA, the CDR3 is TGTGCCAGCAGCACTAACCGGGGGGGGTGGGACAATGAGCAGTTCTTC. The V call is TRBV7-2, the J call TRBJ2-1; 8 bases fit TRBD2. Looked up from germline, CDR1 is SGHTA and CDR2 is FQGNSA. This CDR3 contains 16 residues. With V trimmed by 5 bases and J by 5 bases, 11 bases remained unmatched.

V and J are TRBV9 and TRBJ1-2; D gene ambiguous. There are 16 residues in the CDR3. Germline lookup yields CDR1 SGDLS and CDR2 YYNGEE. V shed 4 bases and J shed 4 bases, with 20 bases lying between them. The CDR3 protein is CASSPREGVIIYGYTF. In DNA form, the CDR3 reads TGTGCCAGCAGCCCCAGAGAAGGAGTTATCATCTATGGCTACACCTTC.

The chain couples TRBV18 to TRBJ2-3; possible D gene TRBD1, 5 bases. Germline V lookup: CDR1 KGHSH, CDR2 LQKENI. The V end lost 2 bases, the J end lost 0 bases, and 18 bases lay between the germline ends. This CDR3 region has 18 residues. The CDR3 nucleotides read TGTGCCAGCTCACCAATTGGGGCTAGTTACTATAGCACAGATACGCAGTATTTT. Translation gives CASSPIGASYYSTDTQYF.

The chain combines TRBV6-6 with TRBJ2-5; the match to TRBD1 covers 12 bases. Germline CDR1 reads MNHNY; CDR2 reads SVGAGI (reference sequence). V trimming: 5 bases; J trimming: 10 bases; junction bases outside the gene matches: 5. The CDR3 contains 13 residues. For the CDR3, the DNA is TGTGCCAGCAGTGGGGACAGGGGGCGAGGCCAGTACTTC. This codes for CASSGDRGRGQYF.

The chain uses TRBV2 and TRBJ1-4; 7 bases agree with TRBD1. The V gene's germline CDR1 is SNHLY and CDR2 FYNNEI. V lost 2 bases, J lost 6 bases, and 6 bases stayed unmatched. The CDR3 has 15 amino acids. The CDR3 DNA sequence: TGTGCCAGCAGTGAAAACAGGGGCAACGATGAAAAACTGTTTTTT. This translates into CASSENRGNDEKLFF.

The rearrangement joins TRBV15 to TRBJ2-5; 8 positions match TRBD2. In germline, CDR1 is LNHNV, CDR2 YYDKDF (reference sequence). CDR3 size: 16 residues. The V and J ends lost 0 bases and 5 bases, in that order; junction bases with no gene match: 8. DNA of the CDR3: TGTGCCACCAGCAGAGATCGGTTAGCGGGGTCGGAGACCCAGTACTTC. This sequence encodes CATSRDRLAGSETQYF. Filled out from reference TRBV15 and TRBJ2-5, the complete variable domain reads DAMVIQNPRYQVTQFGKPVTLSCSQTLNHNVMYWYQQKSSQAPKLLFHYYDKDFNNEADTPDNFQSRRPNTSFCFLDIRSPGLGDTAMYLCATSRDRLAGSETQYFGPGTRLLVL.

The chain recombines TRBV7-2 with TRBJ2-5; 10 nucleotides line up with TRBD1. J lost 5 bases, V lost 2 bases, and 8 bases had no gene match. Germline V gene lookup returns CDR1 SGHTA and CDR2 FQGNSA. The CDR3 spans 16 residues. CDR3 amino acids: CASSLRGDRGPETQYF. DNA of the CDR3: TGTGCCAGCAGCTTACGGGGGGACAGGGGCCCGGAGACCCAGTACTTC.

CDR3 amino acids: CASSQELAGAGETQYF. DNA of the CDR3: TGCGCCAGCAGCCAAGAATTAGCGGGGGCGGGGGAGACCCAGTACTTC. The V and J genes are TRBV4-3 and TRBJ2-5; 9 bases match TRBD2. Germline lookup yields CDR1 LGHNA and CDR2 YSLEER. With V trimmed by 0 bases and J by 5 bases, 7 bases remained unmatched. This CDR3 is built from 16 residues.

This clone has a handful of counts. The V call is TRBV10-3, the J call TRBJ1-4, with TRBD1 as a possible D gene (5 bases). The V and J ends lost 6 bases and 9 bases respectively, with 17 bases between them. From germline, CDR1 is ENHRY and CDR2 SYGVKD. The CDR3 has 14 amino acids. The CDR3 region has the DNA TGTGCCATCAGCGCCGGGACTGACCCACAAAAACTGTTTTTT. It is translated as CAISAGTDPQKLFF.

This chain links TRBV5-6 with TRBJ2-3, with D possibly matching TRBD2 (6 bases). Germline V CDR1 and CDR2: SGHDT, YYEEEE. V was trimmed by 4 bases and J by 8 bases, leaving 17 bases between them. The CDR3 length is 14 residues. CDR3 sequence: CASSRGEAALTQYF. The DNA for the CDR3 is TGTGCCAGCAGCCGAGGGGAGGCAGCACTTACGCAGTATTTT. The full variable domain, with the rest looked up from reference TRBV5-6 and TRBJ2-3, is DAGVTQSPTHLIKTRGQQVTLRCSPKSGHDTVSWYQQALGQGPQFIFQYYEEEERQRGNFPDRFSGHQFPNYSSELNVNALLLGDSALYLCASSRGEAALTQYFGPGTRLTVL.

The rearrangement links TRBV7-8 to TRBJ1-2, with a tentative D call TRBD1 (6 bases). The V end was cut by 1 base, the J end by 2 bases, with 14 bases between. CDR3 length: 16 amino acids. Germline V gene data show CDR1 as SGHVS and CDR2 as FQNEAQ. The chain's CDR3 is CASSLENGGRNYGYTF. As DNA, the CDR3 is TGTGCCAGCAGCTTAGAAAACGGGGGGCGCAACTATGGCTACACCTTC.

This rearrangement joins TRBV2 to TRBJ2-5; D gene unclear. Germline V gene sequence: CDR1 SNHLY, CDR2 FYNNEI. Trimming removed 2 bases from V and 5 bases from J, with 3 bases in between. The CDR3 extends over 11 amino acids. The chain's CDR3 is CASSEYETQYF. In nucleotides, the CDR3 is TGTGCCAGCAGTGAATATGAGACCCAGTACTTC.

This clone was observed a single time. V and J are TRBV4-1 and TRBJ2-5; TRBD1 matches 9 bases. This CDR3 region has 16 residues. J lost 5 bases, V lost 3 bases, and 10 bases had no gene match. Germline values: CDR1 MGHRA, CDR2 YSYEKL. The CDR3 nucleotides read TGCGCCAGCAGCCAGGGATCCGGGACAGGGTGGGAGACCCAGTACTTC. Its translation is CASSQGSGTGWETQYF.

The chain carries TRBV6-6 and TRBJ2-7, with D possibly being TRBD1 (6 bases). The length of the CDR3 is 13 residues. Germline V gene sequence: CDR1 MNHNY, CDR2 SVGAGI (reference sequence). The V end lost 4 bases, the J end lost 6 bases, and 13 bases lay between the germline ends. For the CDR3, the DNA is TGTGCCAGCAGTTCCGGTGGGGGCGGCGAGCAGTACTTC. Amino acid sequence: CASSSGGGGEQYF.